This T cell receptor beta chain appears in the sequencing data of a study of blood T cell repertoires in COVID-19 (dated by TCRdb to 2019 to 2021). Regarding the study in general: The collaborator samples originated in the United States, Italy and Spain and spanned the acute and convalescent phases of COVID-19. Where available, HLA class I and class II types were obtained from metadata supplied by the sample provider rather than from assay-based typing. The samples were drawn from the first 160 participants of the ongoing ImmuneRACE study and from some 1,300 subjects provided by 6 global collaborators. The dataset comprised deeply sampled blood TCRbeta repertoires from subjects exposed to, actively infected with, or recovered from COVID-19. Nearly every sample came with metadata listing a de-identified subject ID, COVID-19 status, age in years and sex. A freely available public database, intended as a resource for researchers studying the immune response to SARS-CoV-2, is where the repertoires were released. The prospective study material was composed of cDNA or gDNA derived from T cells, B-cell-depleted T cells, or PBMCs. Paper-wide results and their limitations: Clinical and demographic metadata were provided uncurated, with the amount varying by source and participant.

TCRbeta CDR3 regions were amplified from genomic DNA by means of the immunoSEQ Assay, a bias-controlled multiplex PCR. For the original study's pipeline: Nucleated cell counts per sample were estimated from amplification of reference gene primers within the assay. To quantify the absolute abundance of each unique TCRbeta CDR3 rearrangement, sequence reads were collapsed and filtered. Productive Simpson clonality was computed per sample as the square root of Simpson's diversity index over productive rearrangements. The clones in this table, taken by TCRdb from immuneACCESS, are in-frame only. Not every clone is retained; where verified, under half of the shortfall comes from an unresolved V gene, and the cause of the rest is unknown. Clone size and the V and J calls come from that table; the DNA yielded D and trimming. This sample has fewer than 250,000 clones in its table, and 70% to 90% of those were observed once. The ten largest account for approximately 8.2% of the sample.

As to this clone: Its antigen is unknown. Qualities for individual bases were not recorded, and no much larger clone is one base off.

Based on the germline V gene, the CDR1 and CDR2 sequences are SGHVS and FQNEAQ. The CDR3 spans 14 residues, from the cysteine through the phenylalanine. The read is trimmed to its CDR3 DNA, 42 bases read in frame from base 1. V loses 3 bases, J loses 1 base, and the germline ends lie 9 bases apart. In the prospective study, participants were 18 to 89 years old, resided in fewer than 25 geographic areas of the United States, and were enrolled through a virtual design. Cohort assignment in the prospective study relied on participant-reported clinical history from a screening survey and a study questionnaire. Each participant in the prospective study had whole blood, serum and a nasopharyngeal or oropharyngeal swab collected by mobile phlebotomists. Prospective study participants could optionally give additional blood draws and questionnaires over an approximately two-month period. Prospective study blood samples were shipped either frozen or at room temperature before DNA extraction.

The chain couples TRBV7-8 to TRBJ1-2; the D gene identity is not certain. The sample consisted of PBMCs or T cells enriched from blood (not recorded which). The receptor comes from a woman aged 45-59 years with acute COVID-19. DNA sequence: TGTGCCAGCAGCTTTTCCCTTAGTAACTATGGCTACACCTTC. This translates into CASSFSLSNYGYTF.